This T cell receptor beta chain was sequenced in a study of CD8+ T cells in alopecia areata (dated by TCRdb to between 2018 and 2020). As for the study more broadly: The treated patients, all with moderate-to-severe alopecia areata, were enrolled in an open-label pilot trial of oral tofacitinib given at 5 to 10 mg twice daily. Patients stayed on tofacitinib for 6 to 18 months and then had 6 months of follow-up off drug so that delayed response and recurrence could be assessed. For the treated patients, the SALT score, which quantifies what percentage of scalp surface area is affected, served as the measure of disease severity. High-throughput TCRbeta sequencing was used to examine T cell clonal expansion in alopecia areata in both the C3H/HeJ mouse model and human patients. Human TCRbeta sequencing covered scalp tissue and sorted CD4+ and CD8+ peripheral blood T cells from patchy and totalis/universalis alopecia areata patients and healthy controls. Tofacitinib-treated patients had biopsies at baseline and at 4 and 24 weeks of treatment, with a later scalp biopsy in several patients. Scalp clonality was compared across normal scalp (n=4), patchy alopecia areata scalp (n=8), and alopecia totalis/universalis scalp (n=8). RNA was extracted with the PAXgene miRNA kit for fixed scalp, the miRNeasy kit for PBMCs, and the RNeasy kit for mouse skin. TCRbeta CDR3 regions were amplified by immunoSEQ multiplex PCR using 35 Vbeta forward and 13 Jbeta reverse primers. What the work shows at the level of the full study, not this receptor alone: Scalp clonality and the number of expanded CD8+ clones among the top 100 scalp clones were significantly decreased by tofacitinib. Because the treated cohort was small and included a single nonresponder, larger studies are needed to assess links between baseline CD8+ expansion and response. Many expanded lesional clones were found to persist in scalp and blood during tofacitinib treatment, and relapse after treatment cessation may be partly explained by this persistence. Unlike mouse skin, which is dominated by gammadelta T cells, normal human skin has resident alphabeta T cells that are also sequenced, and this complicates analysis of the scalp TCR repertoire. Higher clonality and more expanded CD8+ clones were observed in lesional scalp than in normal scalp, particularly in alopecia totalis/universalis, a finding suggestive of antigenic drive. Compared with mice, TCR sequences shared between patients were less clear, possibly partly because of HLA diversity across the patient population.

The sample's time point label, decoded: around 26 weeks on oral tofacitinib. The treatment or condition label, read with the paper, signifies: oral pan-JAK inhibitor, 5-10 mg twice daily. Lesional scalp punch biopsies and peripheral blood were collected from alopecia areata patients. PBMCs were isolated by density centrifugation and stained for CD3, CD4 and CD8, and CD4+ and CD8+ T cells were sorted on a FACSAria. Library preparation employed the immunoSEQ multiplex PCR assay. For TCR sequencing, RNA was extracted from every sample and reverse transcribed into cDNA to serve as template. First-strand cDNA was synthesized using SuperScript III with a 2:1 mix of oligo-dT and random hexamers. A synthetic immune receptor repertoire was used to assess amplification bias, and residual bias was removed computationally. On the study's bioinformatics: Raw reads were preprocessed to remove errors, and CDR3 was defined according to IMGT conventions as the region from the conserved cysteine to phenylalanine. Clonality was computed as 1 minus the Shannon entropy, with the entropy normalized by log2 of the number of productive unique TCRs. Scalp TCRbeta sequences were cross-referenced with sorted blood CD4 and CD8 repertoires so that the CD4 or CD8 identity of scalp clones could be inferred. TCRdb mirrors the immuneACCESS table, restricted to in-frame sequences. Some clones are absent from its copies; in checked studies, under half trace to an unresolved V gene, and the reason for the others is unknown. V, J and clone size are those of that table, while D and trimming were read from the DNA. The sample table holds about 180,000 clones, of which about 53% were seen once. Roughly 10% of the sample is held by the ten biggest clonotypes.

As concerns this clone: There is no known antigen for this receptor. Per-base qualities were not stored, and no clone one base away is much larger.

V and J are truncated by 2 bases and 7 bases respectively, leaving an intervening sequence of 13 bases. The CDR3 covers 15 residues, taking in both the cysteine and the phenylalanine. Here the CDR3 DNA is all that survives: 45 bases in frame from base 1. Based on the germline V gene, the CDR1 and CDR2 sequences are SGHDT and YYEEEE. This receptor was taken from a human donor with alopecia areata. Sequenced here: CD8+ T cells sorted from blood, sampled at week 24, from a patient treated with tofacitinib. Recombination linked TRBV5-6 to TRBJ1-6, with TRBD1 as a weak D call on 5 bases. The DNA sequence follows: TGTGCCAGCAGCTTCTCAGGGAGTTTGAATTCACCCCTCCACTTT. Translation gives CASSFSGSLNSPLHF.